The rows below give T cell receptor beta chains drawn from one sample of a study of blood T cell repertoires in COVID-19. TCRdb's copy holds only in-frame clones and misses some; the assay was immunoSEQ multiplex PCR. The data contain over 200,000 clones, about 88% of them singletons. Sequencing was carried out using peripheral blood. These receptor sequences come from a man between 35 and 55 years old with active or convalescent COVID-19. Both conserved end residues are part of each CDR3. The order of the fields is V gene, clone size, J gene, D gene, CDR3 DNA, CDR3 protein. A D gene is named only where the DNA matches it firmly. Only part of the rows carry a size: once, few, many, or a class if the clone is expanded.

>TRBV28|-|TRBJ1-5|-
TGTGCCAGCAGTGTGAGCAGGGACAATCAGCCCCAGCATTTT
CASSVSRDNQPQHF
>TRBV29-1|-|TRBJ2-7|TRBD1
TGCAGCGTTGAAGCCGGGACAGGGGGTCCCGAGCAGTACTTC
CSVEAGTGGPEQYF
>TRBV19|-|TRBJ2-2|TRBD2
TGTGCCAGTACCCCTCGCCTAGCGGGAGCCCCCGGGGAGCTGTTTTTT
CASTPRLAGAPGELFF
>TRBV6-1|-|TRBJ2-1|TRBD2
TGTGCCAGCAGTGAAGACAGACTAGCGGGAGTGGGTGAGCAGTTCTTC
CASSEDRLAGVGEQFF
>TRBV21-1|-|TRBJ1-2|-
TGTGCCAGCAACGCGTCCCTCTATGGCTACACCTTC
CASNASLYGYTF
>TRBV18|-|TRBJ2-7|-
TGTGCCAGCTCCCTCAGGGCGGGATTCTACGAGCAGTACTTC
CASSLRAGFYEQYF
>TRBV12-5|few|TRBJ1-2|-
TGTGCTAGTGGTTTCCACAGGGATGGCTACACCTTC
CASGFHRDGYTF
>TRBV7-3|-|TRBJ1-4|TRBD1
TGTGCCAGCAGCTACGGGACAGCCACTAATGAAAAACTGTTTTTT
CASSYGTATNEKLFF
>TRBV19|-|TRBJ2-1|TRBD2
TGTGCCAGTAGTGACGGGACTAGCTTAGGGAATGAGCAGTTCTTC
CASSDGTSLGNEQFF
>TRBV15|-|TRBJ1-4|-
TGTGCCACCAGCAGACAACAGGGCGCTAATGAAAAACTGTTTTTT
CATSRQQGANEKLFF
>TRBV9|-|TRBJ1-1|TRBD1
TGTGCCAGCAGCGGAGAGGGGGACAGTGTACCGGGGGCTTTCTTT
CASSGEGDSVPGAFF
>TRBV28|-|TRBJ2-7|TRBD1
TGTGCCAGCAGGTCTACAGGGGTCCACGAGCAGTACTTC
CASRSTGVHEQYF
>TRBV6-6|-|TRBJ1-1|TRBD1
TGTGCCAGCAGTTACGGGGGACAGCAGAACACTGAAGCTTTCTTT
CASSYGGQQNTEAFF
>TRBV7-3|once|TRBJ2-5|-
TGTGCCAGCAGCTTAATGGGGGGATCGCAAGAGACCCAGTACTTC
CASSLMGGSQETQYF
>TRBV27|-|TRBJ1-5|-
TGTGCCAGCAGTTTATCATCGGGAAGCAATCAGCCCCAGCATTTT
CASSLSSGSNQPQHF
>TRBV19|-|TRBJ1-3|-
TGTGCCATTAGGACAGACCCTGGAAACACCATATATTTT
CAIRTDPGNTIYF
>TRBV11-2|-|TRBJ2-1|-
TGTGCCAGCAGCTCCCGTCGGAGTAGCGGCGCATACAATGAGCAGTTCTTC
CASSSRRSSGAYNEQFF
>TRBV7-8|-|TRBJ2-1|TRBD2
TGTGCCAGCAGCTCGCCTAGCGGGGGGGCCGGGGAGCAGTTCTTC
CASSSPSGGAGEQFF
>TRBV19|-|TRBJ2-2|-
TGTGCCAGTAGTAGTGACAGGCAATACACCGGGGAGCTGTTTTTT
CASSSDRQYTGELFF
>TRBV6-5|-|TRBJ1-5|-
TGTGCCAGCAGTTTAAGGGGTGGGCAGCCCCAGCATTTT
CASSLRGGQPQHF
>TRBV6-6|-|TRBJ1-4|-
TGTGCCAGCAGTACAACAGGGAGCTCGGGGAAACTGTTTTTT
CASSTTGSSGKLFF
>TRBV4-1|-|TRBJ2-5|TRBD2
TGCGCCAGCAGCCAAGTACTAGCGGGAGCCCAAGAGACCCAGTACTTC
CASSQVLAGAQETQYF
>TRBV19|-|TRBJ2-7|-
TGTGCCAGTAGTATAGGTCAGGGTTTCGGCGCTTACGAGCAGTACTTC
CASSIGQGFGAYEQYF
>TRBV5-6|-|TRBJ1-5|TRBD1
TGTGCCAGCAGCTTCCAGACAGGGCCAAGGGCCCAGCATTTT
CASSFQTGPRAQHF
>TRBV2|-|TRBJ1-4|TRBD1
TGTGCCAGCAGTGAAGGTCGGGGACAGAAAGCTAATGAAAAACTGTTTTTT
CASSEGRGQKANEKLFF
>TRBV30|-|TRBJ1-5|-
TGTGCCTGGGGTCTTCGGAGCAATCAGCCCCAGCATTTT
CAWGLRSNQPQHF
>TRBV19|-|TRBJ1-4|-
TGTGCCAGTAGTCCCCCCAGCGGTGAAAAACTGTTTTTT
CASSPPSGEKLFF
>TRBV3-1/TRBV3-2|-|TRBJ1-1|-
TGTGCCAGCAGCCAAAGACTTGAAGGGGCCACTGAAGCTTTCTTT
CASSQRLEGATEAFF
>TRBV6-5|-|TRBJ2-5|TRBD2
TGTGCCAGCAGGTATAGCGGGACGCAAGAGACCCAGTACTTC
CASRYSGTQETQYF
>TRBV10-3|once|TRBJ1-1|-
TGTGCCATCAGTGACACGTGGGGAGGAACTGAAGCTTTCTTT
CAISDTWGGTEAFF
>TRBV28|-|TRBJ2-7|-
TGTGCCAGCAGTTTAATGGTAGAGCTCGAGCAGTACTTC
CASSLMVELEQYF
>TRBV7-9|-|TRBJ2-3|-
TGTGCCAGCAGCTTAGGGTTGGGACAAAGCACAGATACGCAGTATTTT
CASSLGLGQSTDTQYF
>TRBV2|-|TRBJ1-2|-
TGTGCCAGCAGCCCCGGGGGGGGCGATTATGGCTACACCTTC
CASSPGGGDYGYTF
>TRBV7-9|-|TRBJ2-7|-
TGTGCCAGCAGACTTGACAGCTACGAGCAGTACTTC
CASRLDSYEQYF
>TRBV11-2|-|TRBJ2-5|TRBD2
TGTGCCAGCAGCTCTACTAGCGGGGGGAGGACCCAGTACTTC
CASSSTSGGRTQYF
>TRBV6-4|medium-sized|TRBJ2-1|-
TGTGCCAGCAGCCTAAACCCGGGAGATTACAATGAGCAGTTCTTC
CASSLNPGDYNEQFF
>TRBV5-8|-|TRBJ1-5|TRBD1
TGTGCCAGCAGCATTGGACAGGGACGTATTCAGCCCCAGCATTTT
CASSIGQGRIQPQHF
>TRBV19|-|TRBJ1-2|-
TGTGCCAGTAGTATAGCACAGGGAGTGGACTATGGCTACACCTTC
CASSIAQGVDYGYTF
>TRBV12-5|-|TRBJ1-2|TRBD1
TGTGCTAGTGCCCCGGACTGGACAGGGGGCCACTATGGCTACACCTTC
CASAPDWTGGHYGYTF
>TRBV6-5|-|TRBJ1-2|-
TGTGCCAGCAGTTACATGCAGAATAATGGCTACACCTTC
CASSYMQNNGYTF
>TRBV29-1|once|TRBJ1-1|-
TGCAGCGTTGAAGGTAGCGGGGGAGGTACTGAAGCTTTCTTT
CSVEGSGGGTEAFF
>TRBV20-1|-|TRBJ2-7|-
TGCAGTGCTAGTTTCAAGGCACGGAGCTCCTACGAGCAGTACTTC
CSASFKARSSYEQYF
>TRBV6-5|-|TRBJ1-1|-
TGTGCCAGCAGTTACTCTGGGGAGGGGGGGACTGAAGCTTTCTTT
CASSYSGEGGTEAFF
>TRBV30|-|TRBJ1-4|-
TGTGCCTGGACCCTAAATTTGGCTAATGAAAAACTGTTTTTT
CAWTLNLANEKLFF
>TRBV16|few|TRBJ1-1|-
TGTGCCAGCAGCCAATCGTCCGGGTTTAGGACTGAAGCTTTCTTT
CASSQSSGFRTEAFF
>TRBV13|-|TRBJ1-1|-
TGTGCCAGCAGCGAGCAAGCTGAAGCTTTCTTT
CASSEQAEAFF
>TRBV11-2|-|TRBJ2-7|TRBD1
TGTGCCAGCAGCCAACCCCAGGACAGGGGGATTAGCTACGAGCAGTACTTC
CASSQPQDRGISYEQYF
>TRBV5-5|-|TRBJ2-1|TRBD2
TGTGCCAGCAGCCTAGCGGGAGGCGTTTTCAATGAGCAGTTCTTC
CASSLAGGVFNEQFF
>TRBV24-1|-|TRBJ2-3|TRBD2
TGTGCCACCAGTCTTCCCTCTAGCGGGGCAAGCACAGATACGCAGTATTTT
CATSLPSSGASTDTQYF
>TRBV29-1|-|TRBJ1-2|TRBD1
TGCAGCGTTGAGTTTCAGGGGGCGTACTATGGCTACACCTTC
CSVEFQGAYYGYTF
>TRBV12-3/TRBV12-4|-|TRBJ1-4|-
TGTGCCAGCCCATCGGGGGAAAAACTGTTTTTT
CASPSGEKLFF
>TRBV9|once|TRBJ2-2|-
TGTGCCAGCAGCGCTTGGGACATTGCGAACACCGGGGAGCTGTTTTTT
CASSAWDIANTGELFF
>TRBV2|-|TRBJ2-1|-
TGTGCCAGCACTTCCCCAGGGGACCGCTACAATGAGCAGTTCTTC
CASTSPGDRYNEQFF
>TRBV27|-|TRBJ1-2|-
TGTGCCAGCAGTTTTAGTTTAAACTATGGCTACACCTTC
CASSFSLNYGYTF
>TRBV30|-|TRBJ1-2|TRBD1
TGTGCCTGGAGTTTTACAGGGGGCGGTGGCTACACCTTC
CAWSFTGGGGYTF
>TRBV5-1|-|TRBJ2-1|-
TGCGCCAGCAGCTTGGCAGGGCACAATGAGCAGTTCTTC
CASSLAGHNEQFF
>TRBV9|-|TRBJ1-1|-
TGTGCCAGCAGCGTAGGTGAGTTACAGGAGAACACTGAAGCTTTCTTT
CASSVGELQENTEAFF
>TRBV18|-|TRBJ1-1|-
TGTGCCAGCGGACAGAACAAAGTCTTGAACACTGAAGCTTTCTTT
CASGQNKVLNTEAFF
>TRBV3-1/TRBV3-2|-|TRBJ1-2|-
TGTGCCAGCAGCCAAGACCCCTCCGGGAATGGCTACACCTTC
CASSQDPSGNGYTF